The 19 T cell receptor beta chains presented below share a single source sample, sequenced in a study of blood T cell repertoires in COVID-19. Method: immunoSEQ multiplex PCR; TCRdb's copy keeps in-frame clones and lacks some. The table includes roughly 80,000 clones, approximately 80% detected once. Sequenced input: peripheral blood. The origin of the receptors is a man older than 75 with acute or convalescent COVID-19.

The V gene is TRBV2, the J gene TRBJ2-3, with TRBD2 matching 8 bases. Looked up from germline, CDR1 is SNHLY and CDR2 is FYNNEI. V lost 3 bases to trimming and J lost 1 base; unmatched junction nucleotides: 0. The CDR3 covers 14 residues. Written as DNA, the CDR3 is TGTGCCAGCAGTGAGACTAGCGGCACAGATACGCAGTATTTT. Translated, it gives CASSETSGTDTQYF.

This sequence joins TRBV5-5 and TRBJ1-2; 8 nucleotides agree with TRBD1. This CDR3 is built from 12 residues. The V segment lost 3 bases and the J segment 5 bases; nucleotides outside the gene matches: 0. Germline-derived CDR1 and CDR2 are SGHKS and YYEKEE (reference sequence). The CDR3 is CASSWTGYGYTF. CDR3 bases: TGTGCCAGCAGCTGGACAGGGTATGGCTACACCTTC.

The genes are TRBV5-1 and TRBJ1-4, with 9 bases identical to TRBD1. From germline, CDR1 is SGHRS and CDR2 YFSETQ. The CDR3 spans 18 residues. J lost 3 bases, V lost 4 bases, and 13 bases had no gene match. CDR3 amino acids: CASSLEPTGGRANEKLFF. CDR3 DNA sequence: TGCGCCAGCAGCCTGGAACCTACAGGGGGCCGGGCTAATGAAAAACTGTTTTTT.

The V and J genes are TRBV24-1 and TRBJ2-5; D is uncertain. In germline, CDR1 is KGHDR, CDR2 SFDVKD. The CDR3 has 12 residues. Trimming left V 1 base short and J 5 bases short, with 4 bases between. The CDR3 DNA is TGTGCCACCAGTGATTTCGGGGAGACCCAGTACTTC. Residues: CATSDFGETQYF.

This chain uses TRBV4-1 with TRBJ1-2; D is possibly TRBD1 (6 bases). Trimming left V 6 bases short and J 1 base short, with 9 bases between. The CDR3 spans 13 residues. CDR1 and CDR2 from the germline V gene are MGHRA and YSYEKL. The CDR3 here is CASSPDSNYGYTF. CDR3 in DNA: TGCGCCAGCAGTCCGGACAGTAACTATGGCTACACCTTC.

V and J are TRBV6-6 and TRBJ1-4, with 9 bases that match TRBD1. After removal of 4 bases from V and 5 bases from J, the junction contained 5 bases not matched to a gene. The CDR3 runs 15 residues. Germline V gives CDR1 MNHNY, CDR2 SVGAGI (reference sequence). The CDR3 DNA reads as TGTGCCAGCAGTTTCCGGGACAGGGAGAATGAAAAACTGTTTTTT. This encodes CASSFRDRENEKLFF.

This clone was observed a single time. This rearrangement joins TRBV5-4 to TRBJ1-2; no clear D gene. CDR1 and CDR2 from the germline V gene are SGHNT and YYREEE (reference sequence). This CDR3 has 13 amino acids. Trimming took 3 bases from V and 1 from J, leaving 7 bases between them. The CDR3 DNA reads as TGTGCCAGCAGCTCGACAAGTAACTATGGCTACACCTTC. The encoded protein is CASSSTSNYGYTF.

This clone was seen many times. This chain links TRBV27 with TRBJ1-2; a possible D gene is TRBD1 (5 bases). Trimming removed 8 bases at V and 1 base at J, with 20 bases between. The CDR3 is made up of 16 amino acids. CDR1 and CDR2 from the germline V gene are MNHEY and SMNVEV (reference sequence). CDR3 sequence (DNA): TGTGCCAGCTTCTCGCGAGTTCCGGGGGTTAACTATGGCTACACCTTC. Translated, it gives CASFSRVPGVNYGYTF.

This clone occurred once. The chain is built from TRBV12-2 and TRBJ1-2; no check of the table's D call, TRBD1, against the DNA was made. TRBV12-2 is noted as a pseudogene. The length of the CDR3 is 17 residues. CDR3 in DNA: TGTGCAAGTCGCTTCGGAGGGGACAGCTTCTCTAACTATGGCTACACCTTC. Its protein product is CASRFGGDSFSNYGYTF.

The chain recombines TRBV7-3 with TRBJ2-1, with 9 positions matching TRBD1. J gave up 6 bases and V 4 bases, and 7 bases lay outside the gene matches. Looked up from germline, CDR1 is SGHTA and CDR2 is FQGTGA. CDR3 length: 15 amino acids. This CDR3 reads CASSSLGQGSNEQFF. The CDR3 nucleotides read TGTGCCAGCAGCTCCTTGGGACAGGGTAGCAATGAGCAGTTCTTC.

The chain employs TRBV5-1 and TRBJ2-5, with 11 bases fitting TRBD2. The V gene's germline CDR1 is SGHRS and CDR2 YFSETQ. V trimming: 0 bases; J trimming: 5 bases; junction bases outside the gene matches: 3. This CDR3 has 15 residues. CDR3 amino acids: CASSLASGGPETQYF. As DNA, the CDR3 is TGCGCCAGCAGCTTGGCTAGCGGGGGGCCCGAGACCCAGTACTTC.

This clone has just one count. The V call is TRBV4-1, the J call TRBJ2-4; 8 bases map to TRBD1. Trimming removed 3 bases from V and 1 base from J; junction bases left unmatched: 5. CDR3 length: 16 residues. Per germline, CDR1 MGHRA and CDR2 YSYEKL. This CDR3 is CASSHGQGAAKNIQYF. Written as DNA, the CDR3 is TGCGCCAGCAGCCACGGACAGGGCGCGGCCAAAAACATTCAGTACTTC.

In nucleotides, the CDR3 is TGTGCCAGCAGCCCTAGACAGGGGGCGGCTAACTATGGCTACACCTTC. This translates into CASSPRQGAANYGYTF. The chain uses TRBV7-8 and TRBJ1-2, with TRBD1 matching 10 bases. Germline V gene sequence: CDR1 SGHVS, CDR2 FQNEAQ. The CDR3 has 16 amino acids. With 5 bases clipped from V and 0 bases from J, the junction kept 6 bases outside the gene matches.

The chain is built from TRBV6-5 and TRBJ2-2; the match to TRBD1 covers 10 bases. Germline lookup yields CDR1 MNHEY and CDR2 SVGAGI. The V segment lost 4 bases and the J segment 5 bases; nucleotides outside the gene matches: 7. This CDR3 is built from 16 residues. DNA for the CDR3: TGTGCCAGCAGTTCCTCCGGGACAGGGGTGACCGGGGAGCTGTTTTTT. It codes for CASSSSGTGVTGELFF.

The chain combines TRBV7-8 with TRBJ2-7; 7 positions agree with TRBD1. Germline-derived CDR1 and CDR2 are SGHVS and FQNEAQ. The CDR3 has 14 residues. Trimming removed 3 bases from V and 5 bases from J; junction bases left unmatched: 7. CDR3 region: CASSFRDRSDEQYF. The CDR3, as DNA: TGTGCCAGCAGCTTCCGGGACAGAAGTGACGAGCAGTACTTC.

A few counts support this clone. The chain recombines TRBV5-4 with TRBJ2-2; D is perhaps TRBD2 (6 bases). V lost 3 bases to trimming and J lost 5 bases, with 17 bases between them. This CDR3 has 16 amino acids. The germline V gene has CDR1 SGHNT and CDR2 YYREEE (reference sequence). CDR3 DNA: TGTGCCAGCAGCTCCACGGGACTCCTAAGAACCGGGGAGCTGTTTTTT. This gives the protein CASSSTGLLRTGELFF.

The chain joins TRBV4-2 to TRBJ2-4; TRBD1 agrees at 10 bases. V lost 4 bases, J lost 2 bases, and 14 bases stayed unmatched. The germline CDR1 and CDR2 sequences are LGHNA and YNFKEQ. The CDR3 covers 19 residues. The chain's CDR3 is CASSPARTGGGLSKNIQYF. The CDR3 DNA is TGTGCCAGCAGCCCTGCCCGGACAGGGGGGGGCCTCTCCAAAAACATTCAGTACTTC.

This clone has only one observation. The chain is built from TRBV2 and TRBJ1-5; TRBD1 is a possible D gene (5 bases). The CDR3 is 13 residues long. Germline lookup yields CDR1 SNHLY and CDR2 FYNNEI. The V end was cut by 7 bases, the J end by 4 bases, with 11 bases between. Written as DNA, the CDR3 is TGTGCCAGCATGCGGGACGGTAATCAGCCCCAGCATTTT. Encoded protein: CASMRDGNQPQHF.

V gene TRBV5-1 combines with J gene TRBJ2-2; 8 nucleotides line up with TRBD1. V was clipped by 0 bases and J by 1 base; unmatched bases: 5. The CDR3 sequence is 17 residues long. Germline loops: CDR1 SGHRS, CDR2 YFSETQ. The CDR3 DNA reads TGCGCCAGCAGCTTGGGGGCAGGGACAGGGAACACCGGGGAGCTGTTTTTT. Translating gives CASSLGAGTGNTGELFF.